Listed below are T cell receptor beta chains from one sample, sequenced in a study of blood T cell repertoires in COVID-19. Here immunoSEQ multiplex PCR was the method, and the copy in TCRdb shows in-frame clones only, minus some. The sample records approximately 450,000 clones, roughly nine tenths being singletons. The sample comprised PBMCs or T cells enriched from blood (not recorded which). All receptors derive from a man aged 30 to 39 who had recovered from COVID-19. The CDR3 runs from the conserved cysteine through the conserved F or W. A D gene is named only where the DNA matches it firmly. Clone size appears in some rows only: once, few, many, or a class for an expanded clone.

J: TRBJ2-7; D: TRBD2; size: .; V: TRBV6-1; DNA: TGTGCCAGCAGTGAAGTTTCGGCTAGCGGATCCTTGAAGAGGGACTTC; CDR3: CASSEVSASGSLKRDF
J: TRBJ1-5; D: .; size: few; V: TRBV6-5; DNA: TGTGCCAGCAGCCGACAGGAATGGACCCAGCATTTT; CDR3: CASSRQEWTQHF
J: TRBJ1-1; D: TRBD1; size: .; V: TRBV5-1; DNA: TGCGCCAGCAGCGGCCTAGGGACAGGAAAGAACACTGAAGCTTTCTTT; CDR3: CASSGLGTGKNTEAFF
J: TRBJ2-1; D: .; size: few; V: TRBV27; DNA: TGTGCCAGCAGTTTAGGTAATAGCGGCAGTGAGCAGTTCTTC; CDR3: CASSLGNSGSEQFF
J: TRBJ2-1; D: .; size: .; V: TRBV10-1; DNA: TGCGCCACCGCTGTAGGGGTGGGCCACAATGAGCAGTTCTTC; CDR3: CATAVGVGHNEQFF
J: TRBJ1-1; D: .; size: .; V: TRBV4-1; DNA: TGCGCCAGCAGCCCACAAGTGAACACTGAAGCTTTCTTT; CDR3: CASSPQVNTEAFF
J: TRBJ2-7; D: .; size: .; V: TRBV25-1; DNA: TGTGCCAGCAGTGGATCCGGACTGACCTACGAGCAGTACTTC; CDR3: CASSGSGLTYEQYF
J: TRBJ2-5; D: TRBD2; size: once; V: TRBV9; DNA: TGTGCCAGCAGCGGGCCCCTCCACAGTGGACTAGCGGGAGATGTACAACAAGAGACCCAGTACTTC; CDR3: CASSGPLHSGLAGDVQQETQYF
J: TRBJ2-3; D: .; size: .; V: TRBV7-9; DNA: TGTGCCAGCAGCTTAGGCCCGGGGAGCACAGATACGCAGTATTTT; CDR3: CASSLGPGSTDTQYF
J: TRBJ1-4; D: TRBD1; size: .; V: TRBV30; DNA: TGTGCCTGGGGCATGACAGGGGAAAAACTGTTTTTT; CDR3: CAWGMTGEKLFF
J: TRBJ1-1; D: .; size: .; V: TRBV19; DNA: TGTGCCAGTCGACCCCAAGGGGACACTGAAGCTTTCTTT; CDR3: CASRPQGDTEAFF
J: TRBJ2-1; D: .; size: .; V: TRBV7-9; DNA: TGTGCCAGCAGCCCCCAGGCGAGCTACAATGAGCAGTTCTTC; CDR3: CASSPQASYNEQFF
J: TRBJ1-6; D: .; size: .; V: TRBV28; DNA: TGTGCCAGCAGTTTATACAGGGAGAAAAATTCACCCCTCCACTTT; CDR3: CASSLYREKNSPLHF
J: TRBJ1-2; D: .; size: .; V: TRBV6-5; DNA: TGTGCCAGCAGGCAGGACTCTAACTATGGCTACACCTTC; CDR3: CASRQDSNYGYTF
J: TRBJ2-1; D: .; size: .; V: TRBV6-6; DNA: TGTGCCAGCAGTTACTCGCCAGGTAGCAATGAGCAGTTCTTC; CDR3: CASSYSPGSNEQFF
J: TRBJ2-3; D: .; size: .; V: TRBV5-1; DNA: TGCGCCAGCAGCTGGCAGGGTGGCACAGATACGCAGTATTTT; CDR3: CASSWQGGTDTQYF
J: TRBJ1-5; D: TRBD1; size: .; V: TRBV28; DNA: TGTGCCAGCACGAGGGGGCCCACCCAGCCCCAGCATTTT; CDR3: CASTRGPTQPQHF
J: TRBJ1-2; D: .; size: .; V: TRBV11-2; DNA: TGTGCCAGCAGCTGGACAGTCCCAGGCTACACCTTC; CDR3: CASSWTVPGYTF
J: TRBJ2-5; D: .; size: .; V: TRBV12-3/TRBV12-4; DNA: TGTGCCAGCAGGACAATGCTGTCGGAGACCCAGTACTTC; CDR3: CASRTMLSETQYF
J: TRBJ2-2; D: .; size: .; V: TRBV19; DNA: TGTGCCAGCCATACACAGGGCAAGGGCGGGGAGCTGTTTTTT; CDR3: CASHTQGKGGELFF
J: TRBJ2-5; D: .; size: .; V: TRBV24-1; DNA: TGTGCCACCAGTGAAATAGGTGACAACCAAGAGACCCAGTACTTC; CDR3: CATSEIGDNQETQYF
J: TRBJ2-7; D: TRBD1; size: .; V: TRBV12-5; DNA: TGTGCTAGTGGTCCTTGGACAGGGGGCCTATACGAGCAGTACTTC; CDR3: CASGPWTGGLYEQYF
J: TRBJ1-5; D: TRBD1; size: .; V: TRBV7-2; DNA: TGTGCCAGCAGCACAGACAGGGATATTCAGCCCCAGCATTTT; CDR3: CASSTDRDIQPQHF
J: TRBJ1-4; D: TRBD1; size: .; V: TRBV4-2; DNA: TGTGCCAGCAGCCAAGATCATCTGCAGGGGGCTATCTATGAAAAACTGTTTTTT; CDR3: CASSQDHLQGAIYEKLFF
J: TRBJ1-2; D: TRBD1; size: .; V: TRBV6-1; DNA: TGTGCCAGCAGTGAAGCCGTCGTTTTAGGGGGCGGTATCAACTATGGCTACACCTTC; CDR3: CASSEAVVLGGGINYGYTF
J: TRBJ2-1; D: .; size: .; V: TRBV7-9; DNA: TGTGCCAGCAGCTTCCAAGACTCAACCTTCCTCGGTGAGCAGTTCTTC; CDR3: CASSFQDSTFLGEQFF
J: TRBJ1-2; D: .; size: .; V: TRBV14; DNA: TGTGCCAGCAGCTCGCCCCATGCAGGGATCTATGGCTACACCTTC; CDR3: CASSSPHAGIYGYTF
J: TRBJ2-7; D: .; size: .; V: TRBV29-1; DNA: TGCAGCGTACTAGCCACCTACGAGCAGTACTTC; CDR3: CSVLATYEQYF
J: TRBJ1-1; D: .; size: .; V: TRBV30; DNA: TGTGCCTCGGCTGTGGCAGGGCCAGCTTTCTTT; CDR3: CASAVAGPAFF
J: TRBJ2-1; D: TRBD1; size: .; V: TRBV5-1; DNA: TGCGCCAGCAGCTTGAGACAGGGGGTGTTGAATGAGCAGTTCTTC; CDR3: CASSLRQGVLNEQFF
J: TRBJ1-1; D: TRBD1; size: .; V: TRBV10-3; DNA: TGTGCCATCAGTGGGGACAGCGTGAACACTGAAGCTTTCTTT; CDR3: CAISGDSVNTEAFF
J: TRBJ2-7; D: TRBD2; size: few; V: TRBV10-3; DNA: TGTGCCATCAGTGAGGGGACTAGCGGCAACGAGCAGTACTTC; CDR3: CAISEGTSGNEQYF
J: TRBJ1-2; D: TRBD1; size: once; V: TRBV7-9; DNA: TGTGCCAGCAGCACCTCGGACAGGGAAAGCCATGGCTACACCTTC; CDR3: CASSTSDRESHGYTF
J: TRBJ1-1; D: .; size: .; V: TRBV28; DNA: TGTGCCAGCGTGGGCCAGGATGGTGAAGCTTTCTTT; CDR3: CASVGQDGEAFF
J: TRBJ2-2; D: TRBD1; size: few; V: TRBV19; DNA: TGTGCCAGTAGTACTAGGACAGGAGGGAACACCGGGGAGCTGTTTTTT; CDR3: CASSTRTGGNTGELFF
J: TRBJ1-1; D: .; size: once; V: TRBV5-1; DNA: TGCGCCAGCAGCGGCACTGAGAGGACTGAAGCTTTCTTT; CDR3: CASSGTERTEAFF
J: TRBJ2-1; D: TRBD2; size: .; V: TRBV7-2; DNA: TGTGCCAGCAGCCCGACTAGCGGGAACTACAATGAGCAGTTCTTC; CDR3: CASSPTSGNYNEQFF
J: TRBJ2-1; D: TRBD2; size: .; V: TRBV9; DNA: TGTGCCAGCAGCGCAGGACTAGCGGGACTCGATGAGCAGTTCTTC; CDR3: CASSAGLAGLDEQFF
J: TRBJ2-7; D: TRBD1; size: .; V: TRBV15; DNA: TGTGCCACCAGCCCTCGACAGGGGAACTACGAGCAGTACTTC; CDR3: CATSPRQGNYEQYF
J: TRBJ1-4; D: TRBD1; size: once; V: TRBV27; DNA: TGTGCCAGCAGCCCGGGACAGGGGAATGAAAAACTGTTTTTT; CDR3: CASSPGQGNEKLFF
J: TRBJ2-7; D: TRBD2; size: .; V: TRBV3-1/TRBV3-2; DNA: TGTGCCAGCAGCCGAGCGGGAGCTCGAGAGCAGTACTTC; CDR3: CASSRAGAREQYF
J: TRBJ1-1; D: .; size: .; V: TRBV18; DNA: TGTGCCAGCTCGCTACAGGGCCAGAACACTGAAGCTTTCTTT; CDR3: CASSLQGQNTEAFF
J: TRBJ1-5; D: .; size: .; V: TRBV2; DNA: TGTGCCAGCAGTGTAGTTCCGGGGGTGAGCAATCAGCCCCAGCATTTT; CDR3: CASSVVPGVSNQPQHF
J: TRBJ1-2; D: .; size: .; V: TRBV4-1; DNA: TGCGCCAGCAGCCAAGATAGCCAGCCCCTCTATGGCTACACCTTC; CDR3: CASSQDSQPLYGYTF
J: TRBJ2-1; D: TRBD2; size: .; V: TRBV29-1; DNA: TGCAGCGTCGCAGGGACTAGCGAATTCTATAGCTCCTACAATGAGCAGTTCTTC; CDR3: CSVAGTSEFYSSYNEQFF